One sample yielded the 21 T cell receptor beta chains listed below, sequenced in a study of cytomegalovirus exposure and HLA in healthy donors. It was with 60 Vbeta and 13 Jbeta primers that the PCR ran. The protocol was immunoSEQ multiplex PCR, while the TCRdb copy is restricted to in-frame clones and leaves out a portion. The table shows some 100,000 clones, with around 83% occurring only once. The sample consisted of PBMCs. All receptors come from a man younger than 45 in good health and CMV-seronegative.

The rearrangement joins TRBV7-2 to TRBJ2-1, with 7 bases that match TRBD2. The CDR3 contains 14 residues. The junction had 10 bases not matched to a gene; V was cut back by 4 bases and J by 10 bases. The V gene's germline CDR1 is SGHTA and CDR2 FQGNSA. The CDR3 here is CASSSHLAAWEQFF. CDR3 DNA: TGTGCCAGCAGCTCCCACCTAGCGGCTTGGGAGCAGTTCTTC.

This clone has a handful of counts. This chain links TRBV27 with TRBJ2-2; 8 bases line up with TRBD2. Germline CDR1 MNHEY, CDR2 SMNVEV (reference sequence). V was pared by 9 bases and J by 0 bases, with 12 bases of the junction left unmatched. The CDR3 consists of 17 residues. The CDR3 protein is CARQSSPGLANTGELFF. As DNA, the CDR3 is TGTGCCAGACAGTCTTCACCGGGACTAGCGAACACCGGGGAGCTGTTTTTT.

This clone was detected only once. The chain has TRBV6-6 and TRBJ2-1; tentative D call: TRBD2 (5 bases). The CDR3 is made up of 12 amino acids. The germline gives CDR1 MNHNY, CDR2 SVGAGI (reference sequence). V was pared by 6 bases and J by 5 bases, with 8 bases between. CDR3 in amino acids: CASRREDNEQFF. CDR3 nucleotides: TGTGCCAGCAGACGGGAAGACAATGAGCAGTTCTTC.

This chain links TRBV11-2 with TRBJ2-7, with 7 positions matching TRBD1. In germline, CDR1 is SGHAT, CDR2 FQNNGV. This CDR3 contains 14 residues. The V segment lost 6 bases and the J segment 2 bases; nucleotides outside the gene matches: 7. CDR3 residues: CASRYLTGPYEQYF. As DNA, the CDR3 is TGTGCCAGCAGGTACCTGACAGGGCCCTACGAGCAGTACTTC.

The chain couples TRBV28 to TRBJ1-4; a possible D gene is TRBD1 (5 bases). From germline, CDR1 is MDHEN and CDR2 SYDVKM. Trimming removed 4 bases from V and 1 base from J, with 13 bases in between. CDR3 size: 16 residues. The CDR3 sequence is CASSSLGRETNEKLFF. DNA of the CDR3: TGTGCCAGCAGTTCCCTGGGCAGGGAAACTAATGAAAAACTGTTTTTT.

This clone was picked up one time. DNA for the CDR3: TGTGCCAGCAGTGAATTGGCGGGACTAACCTACGAGCAGTACTTC. It specifies CASSELAGLTYEQYF. The chain uses TRBV6-1 and TRBJ2-7, with 7 bases aligning to TRBD2. This CDR3 is 15 amino acids long. V shed 2 bases and J 2 bases; nucleotides not matched to a gene: 6. CDR1 is MNHNS, CDR2 SASEGT, per germline.

The rearrangement uses TRBV2 and TRBJ2-2; 7 nucleotides line up with TRBD2. Germline lookup yields CDR1 SNHLY and CDR2 FYNNEI. Germline trimming cut 10 bases from V and 4 bases from J; bases unmatched to any gene: 9. This CDR3 contains 14 residues. The CDR3 DNA follows: TGTGCCACCTTAGGGAGGGCGGGCACCGGGGAGCTGTTTTTT. Amino acids: CATLGRAGTGELFF.

The gene calls are TRBV7-9 and TRBJ1-1, with 10 bases that match TRBD1. V lost 5 bases to trimming and J lost 3 bases; unmatched junction nucleotides: 12. Germline values: CDR1 SEHNR, CDR2 FQNEAQ (reference sequence). This CDR3 is built from 17 residues. The CDR3 spells CASSPSGTGAFDTEAFF. DNA for the CDR3: TGTGCCAGCAGCCCTAGTGGGACAGGGGCTTTTGACACTGAAGCTTTCTTT.

The chain recombines TRBV7-9 with TRBJ1-5; the match to TRBD1 covers 9 bases. The CDR3 has 14 residues. Germline V gene sequence: CDR1 SEHNR, CDR2 FQNEAQ (reference sequence). V dropped 5 bases and J dropped 5; count of bases not matched to a gene: 4. CDR3 loop: CASSDRDRDQPQHF. The CDR3 DNA reads as TGTGCCAGCAGCGACCGGGACAGGGATCAGCCCCAGCATTTT.

This clone was found once. This chain uses TRBV4-1 with TRBJ2-5; no reliable D call. CDR3 length: 17 amino acids. The V gene lost 0 bases and the J gene lost 9 bases, with 23 bases spanning the gap. Germline CDR1 and CDR2: MGHRA and YSYEKL. Written as DNA, the CDR3 is TGCGCCAGCAGCCAAGATCTGAGAGGCTTCCAAATCTCGGCCCAGTACTTC. It encodes CASSQDLRGFQISAQYF.

For the CDR3, the DNA is TGTGCCAGCAGTAGCCCGGGACAGACGAGCACAGATACGCAGTATTTT. Translation: CASSSPGQTSTDTQYF. The chain recombines TRBV28 with TRBJ2-3; TRBD1 agrees at 7 bases. This CDR3 region has 16 residues. With V trimmed by 5 bases and J by 0 bases, 8 bases remained unmatched. Germline V gene sequence: CDR1 MDHEN, CDR2 SYDVKM.

The V gene is TRBV19, the J gene TRBJ1-5; a weak D match, TRBD1 (6 bases). The V and J ends lost 5 bases and 6 bases respectively, with 14 bases between them. The germline V gene encodes CDR1 LNHDA and CDR2 SQIVND (reference sequence). The CDR3 has 14 residues. The CDR3 nucleotides read TGTGCCAGTAGTCAGGGGCTGACGGCTCAGCCCCAGCATTTT. This gives the protein CASSQGLTAQPQHF.

This chain connects TRBV10-3 to TRBJ1-3; 7 bases match TRBD1. The CDR3 contains 16 residues. From germline, CDR1 is ENHRY and CDR2 SYGVKD. V lost 5 bases to trimming and J lost 4 bases; unmatched junction nucleotides: 11. The CDR3 spells CAISPGQPTLGNTIYF. In DNA form, the CDR3 reads TGTGCCATCAGTCCGGGACAGCCGACTTTGGGAAACACCATATATTTT.

The V call is TRBV4-1, the J call TRBJ2-3; 8 bases line up with TRBD2. Germline lookup yields CDR1 MGHRA and CDR2 YSYEKL. V trimming: 5 bases; J trimming: 6 bases; junction bases outside the gene matches: 13. CDR3 length equals 16 residues. The CDR3 protein is CASSDPSGRLGDTQYF. CDR3 coding DNA: TGCGCCAGCAGCGATCCTAGCGGGCGGCTGGGGGATACGCAGTATTTT.

The V and J genes are TRBV6-5 and TRBJ1-2; TRBD1 matches 8 bases. V lost 4 bases and J lost 7; bases outside the gene matches: 8. The CDR3 length is 14 residues. Germline V CDR1 and CDR2: MNHEY, SVGAGI. The CDR3 DNA follows: TGTGCCAGCAGTTTAAATGACAGGGGTGCTGGCTACACCTTC. Amino acid sequence: CASSLNDRGAGYTF.

The chain uses TRBV2 and TRBJ2-3; 7 nucleotides align to TRBD1. In germline, CDR1 is SNHLY, CDR2 FYNNEI. V gave up 7 bases and J gave up 4 bases; unmatched junction bases: 11. The CDR3 is 15 residues long. CDR3 in amino acids: CASTLGAGGSDTQYF. The CDR3 coding sequence is TGTGCCAGCACCCTAGGGGCAGGGGGATCAGATACGCAGTATTTT.

The chain employs TRBV30 and TRBJ2-1, with D tentatively TRBD1 (6 bases). The CDR3 extends over 11 amino acids. From germline, CDR1 is GTSNPN and CDR2 SVGIG (reference sequence). V lost 5 bases, J lost 12 bases, and 14 bases lay in between. The CDR3 here is CAWGTGFGQFF. The CDR3 region has the DNA TGTGCCTGGGGTACAGGGTTTGGGCAGTTCTTC.

V gene TRBV15 combines with J gene TRBJ1-5; unclear D gene. The CDR3 loop spans 15 amino acids. CDR1 and CDR2 from the germline V gene are LNHNV and YYDKDF (reference sequence). Trimming removed 1 base from V and 0 bases from J, with 7 bases in between. In nucleotides, the CDR3 is TGTGCCACCAGCAGAGGCCCCGGTAGCAATCAGCCCCAGCATTTT. Translation gives CATSRGPGSNQPQHF. Based on the CDR3 plus reference TRBV15 and TRBJ1-5, the full variable domain is DAMVIQNPRYQVTQFGKPVTLSCSQTLNHNVMYWYQQKSSQAPKLLFHYYDKDFNNEADTPDNFQSRRPNTSFCFLDIRSPGLGDTAMYLCATSRGPGSNQPQHFGDGTRLSIL.

The gene calls are TRBV5-6 and TRBJ2-1; 8 nucleotides match TRBD1. In germline, CDR1 is SGHDT, CDR2 YYEEEE. V shed 0 bases and J 4 bases; nucleotides not matched to a gene: 6. The CDR3 consists of 16 residues. The CDR3 loop reads CASSLGQGSPYNEQFF. CDR3 DNA sequence: TGTGCCAGCAGCTTGGGACAGGGGTCGCCTTACAATGAGCAGTTCTTC.

The rearrangement uses TRBV28 and TRBJ2-7; D uncertain. The CDR3 consists of 13 residues. Per the germline V gene, CDR1 is MDHEN and CDR2 is SYDVKM. Trimming shortened V by 6 bases and J by 2 bases, and 11 bases separated the two germline ends. For the CDR3, the DNA is TGTGCCAGCAGAACACAGTTCGCCTACGAGCAGTACTTC. Its protein is CASRTQFAYEQYF.

CDR3: CASSLAGGFEQYF. CDR3 DNA sequence: TGTGCCAGCAGCTTGGCAGGAGGCTTCGAGCAGTACTTC. This rearrangement joins TRBV5-4 to TRBJ2-7, with D possibly TRBD2 on 5 matching bases. The V and J ends lost 0 bases and 6 bases respectively, with 10 bases between them. Germline CDR1 reads SGHNT; CDR2 reads YYREEE (reference sequence). There are 13 residues in the CDR3.